Below are 30 T cell receptor beta chains sequenced from a single sample in a study of shared T cell receptors in the human thymus. Only in-frame clones appear in the TCRdb table, and some are missing; sequencing was by immunoSEQ multiplex PCR. The sample has about 710,000 clones; approximately 89% are singletons. The same specimen was also included in a second study, on human thymus T cells.

Sequencing was carried out using thymocytes. Receptors were obtained from a boy under three years old with a congenital heart defect.

The chain has TRBV5-6 and TRBJ2-7; 10 nucleotides agree with TRBD1. The germline V gene encodes CDR1 SGHDT and CDR2 YYEEEE. The junction had 7 bases not matched to a gene; V was cut back by 3 bases and J by 1 base. The CDR3 spans 16 residues. CDR3 bases: TGTGCCAGCAGCTGCACGGGACAGGGGAATTCCTACGAGCAGTACTTC. Encoded protein: CASSCTGQGNSYEQYF.

The V gene is TRBV29-1, the J gene TRBJ2-3, with D possibly matching TRBD1 (6 bases). The CDR3 runs to 16 residues. V was shortened by 7 bases and J by 0 bases, with 20 bases between the two germline ends. Per germline, CDR1 SQVTM and CDR2 ANQGSEA. The CDR3 loop is CSAMRSRDRSTDTQYF. The DNA of the CDR3 is TGCAGCGCCATGAGGTCCCGAGACAGGAGCACAGATACGCAGTATTTT.

The gene calls are TRBV28 and TRBJ1-5; unclear D gene. Looked up from germline, CDR1 is MDHEN and CDR2 is SYDVKM. This CDR3 has 17 residues. The ends were cut back, 1 base at V and 0 bases at J, with 13 bases in the middle. This CDR3 is CASSLSSIHHSNQPQHF. CDR3 DNA sequence: TGTGCCAGCAGTTTATCGTCCATACACCATAGCAATCAGCCCCAGCATTTT.

Written as DNA, the CDR3 is TGTGCCAGCAGCTTAGGAGGGAGTCGGCTCACCTTC. The encoded protein is CASSLGGSRLTF. This chain links TRBV11-2 with TRBJ1-2, with D unresolved. From germline, CDR1 is SGHAT and CDR2 FQNNGV. The V end lost 1 base, the J end lost 13 bases, and 13 bases lay between the germline ends. The CDR3 contains 12 residues.

The genes are TRBV28 and TRBJ2-7; 9 bases map to TRBD2. The germline CDR1 and CDR2 sequences are MDHEN and SYDVKM. The CDR3 length is 15 residues. J was trimmed by 4 bases and V by 6 bases; bases with no gene match: 10. CDR3 DNA sequence: TGTGCCAGCAGCGATCTAGCGGGAATCCTTTACGAGCAGTACTTC. Translation gives CASSDLAGILYEQYF.

This chain links TRBV5-6 with TRBJ2-2; possible D gene TRBD2, 5 bases. This CDR3 is 17 amino acids long. Trimming took off 7 bases at V and 2 bases at J, with 21 bases between the two ends. CDR1 and CDR2 (germline): SGHDT, YYEEEE. CDR3 loop: CASSPPTGLNNTGELFF. CDR3 in DNA: TGTGCCAGCTCCCCCCCGACCGGACTGAACAACACCGGGGAGCTGTTTTTT.

J is TRBJ2-3 and V is TRBV14; 10 bases align to TRBD1. Germline V gene data show CDR1 as SGHDN and CDR2 as FVKESK. The CDR3 is 16 residues long. Unmatched junction bases numbered 7, after V lost 4 bases and J lost 3 bases. CDR3 loop: CASSRPGQGRTDTQYF. The CDR3 DNA reads as TGTGCCAGCAGCCGACCGGGACAGGGGAGGACAGATACGCAGTATTTT.

As DNA, the CDR3 is TGTGCCACCACGAGCGAGGTCGGAGATACGCAGTATTTT. Its translation is CATTSEVGDTQYF. This chain connects TRBV2 to TRBJ2-3; D gene uncertain. This CDR3 region has 13 residues. Germline V gene lookup returns CDR1 SNHLY and CDR2 FYNNEI. The ends were cut back, 10 bases at V and 5 bases at J, with 16 bases in the middle.

The gene calls are TRBV28 and TRBJ1-5, with D perhaps TRBD1 (5 bases). The CDR3 sequence is 19 residues long. CDR1 and CDR2 from the germline V gene are MDHEN and SYDVKM. V was cut by 2 bases and J by 0 bases, with 20 bases left in between. DNA of the CDR3: TGTGCCAGCAGTTTAAGCAGGGCGACAGAGATCTATAGCAATCAGCCCCAGCATTTT. This encodes CASSLSRATEIYSNQPQHF.

This clone was seen a single time. The gene calls are TRBV10-1 and TRBJ2-1; a weak D match, TRBD2 (6 bases). V gave up 4 bases and J gave up 2 bases, with 18 bases separating them. Germline CDR1 and CDR2: WNHNN and SYGVQD (reference sequence). This CDR3 is built from 17 residues. In DNA form, the CDR3 reads TGCGCCAGCAGTGTAAGTTCGCGACTAGGCGCCTACAATGAGCAGTTCTTC. Protein: CASSVSSRLGAYNEQFF.

The CDR3 is CASSLSIRPRAREQFF. For the CDR3, the DNA is TGTGCCAGCAGCTTATCGATACGACCCAGGGCAAGGGAGCAGTTCTTC. The rearrangement links TRBV7-8 to TRBJ2-1; D perhaps matches TRBD1 (5 bases). Germline loops: CDR1 SGHVS, CDR2 FQNEAQ. The V end was cut by 2 bases, the J end by 10 bases, with 21 bases between. This CDR3 comprises 16 residues.

The chain has TRBV7-4 and TRBJ2-7; perhaps TRBD1 as D (5 bases). Germline CDR1 and CDR2: SGHVT and SQSDAQ. The CDR3 has 14 residues. V was pared by 5 bases and J by 1 base, with 12 bases between. The CDR3 here is CASSPLQGSYEQYF. Here the CDR3 DNA reads TGTGCCAGCAGCCCACTCCAGGGTTCCTACGAGCAGTACTTC.

This chain uses TRBV4-3 with TRBJ2-3; D may be TRBD2 (6 bases). Germline CDR1 LGHNA, CDR2 YSLEER. CDR3 length: 17 amino acids. Trimming cost V 5 bases and J 2 bases, with 20 bases left between them. The CDR3 spells CASSSHPLALNTDTQYF. CDR3 bases: TGCGCCAGCAGCTCTCACCCCCTAGCGTTAAACACAGATACGCAGTATTTT.

This chain joins TRBV7-2 and TRBJ2-1, with 14 bases aligning to TRBD2. The CDR3 runs 17 residues. Germline V gene lookup returns CDR1 SGHTA and CDR2 FQGNSA. The J segment lost 8 bases and the V segment lost 0 bases, leaving 6 bases of the junction unmatched. The CDR3 protein is CASSLAGLAGEVDEQFF. The CDR3 DNA reads TGTGCCAGCAGCTTAGCGGGACTAGCGGGAGAAGTGGATGAGCAGTTCTTC.

The chain has TRBV27 and TRBJ1-6; possibly TRBD1 for D (6 bases). Germline loops: CDR1 MNHEY, CDR2 SMNVEV (reference sequence). CDR3 size: 17 residues. Deletions cut 7 bases from V and 7 bases from J, with 23 bases between. CDR3 in DNA: TGTGCCAGCAATTTTCTTACCAATTCGACAGGCAATTCACCCCTCCACTTT. Encoded protein: CASNFLTNSTGNSPLHF.

The chain carries TRBV7-9 and TRBJ1-5, with 7 bases lining up with TRBD1. This CDR3 is built from 16 residues. Unmatched junction bases numbered 6, after V lost 1 base and J lost 3 bases. Germline CDR1 and CDR2: SEHNR and FQNEAQ (reference sequence). The DNA for the CDR3 is TGTGCCAGCAGCTTAGACCTCACAGGGGACAATCAGCCCCAGCATTTT. Its protein is CASSLDLTGDNQPQHF.

The V call is TRBV28, the J call TRBJ2-7; D not resolved. Germline V lookup: CDR1 MDHEN, CDR2 SYDVKM. This CDR3 is 16 amino acids long. V lost 2 bases, J lost 6 bases, and 20 bases lay in between. This chain's CDR3 is CASSLNSWYVSGEQYF. The DNA for the CDR3 is TGTGCCAGCAGTTTAAATAGTTGGTATGTCTCGGGCGAGCAGTACTTC.

The chain employs TRBV6-6 and TRBJ1-2; D is possibly TRBD1 (6 bases). Germline V CDR1 and CDR2: MNHNY, SVGAGI (reference sequence). This CDR3 comprises 13 residues. The germline V and J ends were trimmed by 7 bases and 4 bases, with 13 bases remaining between them. For the CDR3, the DNA is TGTGCCAGCACCAAACGGGACACCTATGGCTACACCTTC. This gives the protein CASTKRDTYGYTF.

The chain joins TRBV30 to TRBJ2-5; TRBD1 matches 8 bases. The ends lost 3 bases at V and 2 bases at J; junction bases unmatched: 2. The germline V gene encodes CDR1 GTSNPN and CDR2 SVGIG (reference sequence). The CDR3 totals 13 residues. Here the CDR3 reads CAWRWTGQETQYF. The DNA for the CDR3 is TGTGCCTGGAGATGGACAGGGCAAGAGACCCAGTACTTC.

This chain connects TRBV7-3 to TRBJ2-2; possible D gene TRBD1, 6 bases. From germline, CDR1 is SGHTA and CDR2 FQGTGA. The V end was cut by 5 bases, the J end by 4 bases, with 17 bases between. The CDR3 loop spans 16 amino acids. The CDR3 nucleotides read TGTGCCAGCAGCCCCAGGCCGCAGGGGTCCACCGGGGAGCTGTTTTTT. Protein: CASSPRPQGSTGELFF. Full variable domain (rest looked up from reference TRBV7-3 and TRBJ2-2): GAGVSQTPSNKVTEKGKYVELRCDPISGHTALYWYRQSLGQGPEFLIYFQGTGAADDSGLPNDRFFAVRPEGSVSTLKIQRTERGDSAVYLCASSPRPQGSTGELFFGEGSRLTVL.

The chain joins TRBV12-5 to TRBJ1-1; D is ambiguous. Trimming took 6 bases from V and 4 from J, leaving 12 bases between them. CDR3 length equals 13 residues. The germline V gene has CDR1 LGHNT and CDR2 FRNRAP. In DNA, the CDR3 is TGTGCTAGTGGGCCGACAAACCCCACTGAAGCTTTCTTT. Translating it yields CASGPTNPTEAFF.

This chain links TRBV29-1 with TRBJ2-7, with 10 bases identical to TRBD2. After removal of 7 bases from V and 4 bases from J, the junction contained 10 bases not matched to a gene. The CDR3 consists of 14 residues. Germline-derived CDR1 and CDR2 are SQVTM and ANQGSEA. The CDR3 sequence is CSGSSGREGYEQYF. The DNA for the CDR3 is TGCAGCGGATCTAGCGGGAGAGAGGGATACGAGCAGTACTTC.

J is TRBJ2-7 and V is TRBV4-2; D is ambiguous. CDR1 and CDR2 (germline): LGHNA, YNFKEQ. The CDR3 sequence is 16 residues long. V was cut by 1 base and J by 2 bases, with 15 bases left in between. CDR3 sequence reads: CASSQVRSQATYEQYF. For the CDR3, the DNA is TGTGCCAGCAGCCAAGTACGATCGCAGGCGACCTACGAGCAGTACTTC.

This clone has just a few counts. The V gene is TRBV7-8, the J gene TRBJ2-2; TRBD2 agrees at 14 bases. Germline lookup yields CDR1 SGHVS and CDR2 FQNEAQ. J lost 3 bases, V lost 3 bases, and 9 bases had no gene match. The CDR3 has 19 residues. CDR3 bases: TGTGCCAGCAGCTTTACCGGGACTAGCGGGAGTACGGACACCGGGGAGCTGTTTTTT. Its protein product is CASSFTGTSGSTDTGELFF.

V gene TRBV2 combines with J gene TRBJ2-1, with D perhaps TRBD2 (5 bases). Trimming removed 4 bases from V and 0 bases from J, with 13 bases in between. CDR3 length equals 16 residues. Germline assignment: CDR1 SNHLY and CDR2 FYNNEI. CDR3 loop: CASSARGFGSYNEQFF. For the CDR3, the DNA is TGTGCCAGCAGTGCCCGGGGTTTCGGCTCCTACAATGAGCAGTTCTTC.

J is TRBJ2-7 and V is TRBV5-4, with D maybe TRBD2 (5 bases). Looked up from germline, CDR1 is SGHNT and CDR2 is YYREEE (reference sequence). V was shortened by 4 bases and J by 3 bases, with 29 bases between the two germline ends. This CDR3 spans 19 amino acids. This chain's CDR3 is CASSPRVESPPHLGYEQYF. DNA of the CDR3: TGTGCCAGCAGCCCGAGGGTGGAGTCCCCCCCACATTTGGGCTACGAGCAGTACTTC.

The gene calls are TRBV5-1 and TRBJ2-2, with TRBD2 matching over 11 bases. V lost 2 bases, J lost 1 base, and 10 bases stayed unmatched. Germline CDR1 and CDR2: SGHRS and YFSETQ. The CDR3 contains 19 residues. The CDR3 sequence: CASSFTTSGTLMNTGELFF. In DNA, the CDR3 is TGCGCCAGCAGCTTTACGACTAGCGGGACCTTGATGAACACCGGGGAGCTGTTTTTT.

V gene TRBV7-6 combines with J gene TRBJ2-7, with 11 bases that match TRBD2. This CDR3 spans 16 amino acids. Trimming took 6 bases from V and 4 from J; bases not matched to a gene: 11. Germline V lookup: CDR1 SGHVS, CDR2 FNYEAQ. CDR3 sequence reads: CASRATSGRILYEQYF. CDR3 DNA: TGTGCCAGCAGGGCTACTAGCGGGAGAATCCTATACGAGCAGTACTTC. Complete variable domain (other parts from reference TRBV7-6 and TRBJ2-7): GAGVSQSPRYKVTKRGQDVALRCDPISGHVSLYWYRQALGQGPEFLTYFNYEAQQDKSGLPNDRFSAERPEGSISTLTIQRTEQRDSAMYRCASRATSGRILYEQYFGPGTRLTVT.

This sequence joins TRBV30 and TRBJ2-2; 8 positions match TRBD1. The CDR3 has 19 amino acids. Germline CDR1 and CDR2: GTSNPN and SVGIG (reference sequence). J lost 5 bases, V lost 2 bases, and 19 bases had no gene match. CDR3 bases: TGTGCCTGGAGTCTCGGAGAAAACCCCTCGACAGGGGAGACCGGGGAGCTGTTTTTT. This encodes CAWSLGENPSTGETGELFF. The full variable domain, its missing parts supplied by reference TRBV30 and TRBJ2-2, is SQTIHQWPATLVQPVGSPLSLECTVEGTSNPNLYWYRQAAGRGLQLLFYSVGIGQISSEVPQNLSASRPQDRQFILSSKKLLLSDSGFYLCAWSLGENPSTGETGELFFGEGSRLTVL.

The gene calls are TRBV23-1 and TRBJ2-7; D remains unclear. TRBV23-1 is treated as an ORF (open reading frame) with a function not yet certain. This CDR3 has 16 residues. The V and J ends lost 10 bases and 0 bases respectively, with 22 bases between them. CDR3 region: CAIPCLMNVSSYEQYF. The CDR3 nucleotides read TGCGCCATCCCGTGCTTGATGAATGTTAGCTCCTACGAGCAGTACTTC.